This is a list of T cell receptor beta chains from one sample in a study of T cell repertoires in cytomegalovirus infection. Each CDR3 protein gets one entry after TCRdb re-called the reads with MiXCR. The sample includes around 550,000 distinct CDR3 sequences, more than 25% of them seen just once. The sample consisted of PBMCs. Receptors were obtained from a human donor in good health (CMV status not recorded). Some clones in this sample may be carry-over from other donors' samples. Each CDR3 is given with its conserved first and last residue. A D gene is named only where the DNA matches it firmly. Only part of the rows carry a size: once, few, many, or a class if the clone is expanded.

>NA|TRBD1|TRBV28|TRBJ1-3
TGTGCCAGCAGTTCACAGGGGGGTGGAAACACCATATATTTT
CASSSQGGGNTIYF
>many|NA|TRBV7-8|TRBJ1-6
TGTGCCAGCAGCTCCGGGAGCTACCCTTCTCGGGATTCACCCCTCCACTTT
CASSSGSYPSRDSPLHF
>many|NA|TRBV7-8|TRBJ1-1
TGTGCCAGCAGCTTAGCTCAGGGGATGAACACTGAAGCTTTCTTT
CASSLAQGMNTEAFF
>few|TRBD2|TRBV6-5|TRBJ2-3
TGTGCCAGCAGTTACTCGGGGACTAGCGTTTCTTCCACAGATACGCAGTATTTT
CASSYSGTSVSSTDTQYF
>few|TRBD1|TRBV15|TRBJ1-1
TGTGCCACCAGCCCGTACGGGACAGCTAACACTGAAGCTTTCTTT
CATSPYGTANTEAFF
>few|NA|TRBV12-3/TRBV12-4|TRBJ1-5
TGTGCCAGCAGTTCCGTCGGGGGGCCCCAGCATTTT
CASSSVGGPQHF
>NA|TRBD2|TRBV25-1|TRBJ2-7
TGTGCCAGCAGTGACCCGGGGGGAGGAAGCTACGAGCAGTACTTC
CASSDPGGGSYEQYF
>few|TRBD2|TRBV3-1|TRBJ2-1
TGTGCCAGCACCCTTGGACTAGCGGCTTACAATGAGCAGTTCTTC
CASTLGLAAYNEQFF
>few|TRBD1|TRBV20-1|TRBJ1-2
TGCAGTGCAACAGGGGGCGGCTATGGCTACACCTTC
CSATGGGYGYTF
>few|TRBD1|TRBV7-9|TRBJ1-3
TGTGCCAGCAGCTTCCGAGGACAGGACGAGCCCTCTGGAAACACCATATATTTT
CASSFRGQDEPSGNTIYF
>NA|TRBD1|TRBV7-9|TRBJ2-5
TGTGCCAGCAGCTACCGGGACAGGGTGTCTGAGACCCAGTACTTC
CASSYRDRVSETQYF
>NA|NA|TRBV15|TRBJ2-2
TGTGCCACCAGCAGAGATCAAGGAGGGGCGCTGTTTTTT
CATSRDQGGALFF
>many|NA|TRBV7-2|TRBJ2-7
TGTGCCAGCAGCTTATCGGGGGAATTTACCTACGAGCAGTACTTC
CASSLSGEFTYEQYF
>NA|NA|TRBV7-2|TRBJ2-7
TGTGCCAGCAGCTCGCAGGGGGGCCCCTACGAGCAGTACTTC
CASSSQGGPYEQYF
>NA|NA|TRBV19|TRBJ1-3
TGTGCCAGTAGACAGGGACGGCGCTCTGGAAACACCATATATTTT
CASRQGRRSGNTIYF
>many|NA|TRBV6-2/TRBV6-3|TRBJ2-1
TGTGCCAGCAGTTACTCACTCTCCTACAATGAGCAGTTCTTC
CASSYSLSYNEQFF
>few|TRBD2|TRBV5-1|TRBJ2-7
TGCGCCAGCAGCTTGAGCGCGGGAGGGAAATCCTACGAGCAGTACTTC
CASSLSAGGKSYEQYF
>few|NA|TRBV12-3/TRBV12-4|TRBJ1-5
TGTGCCAGCAGCCCAGCGGCAGGGCCAAATCAGCCCCAGCATTTT
CASSPAAGPNQPQHF
>NA|TRBD1|TRBV14|TRBJ1-1
TGTGCCAGCAGCCAAGCAACAGGGGGTGCTGAAGCTTTCTTT
CASSQATGGAEAFF
>NA|NA|TRBV12-3/TRBV12-4|TRBJ2-1
TGTGCCAGCAGGACTCCAAACTACAATGAGCAGTTCTTC
CASRTPNYNEQFF
>NA|NA|TRBV28|TRBJ2-3
TGTGCCAGCAACGGGGGAGGATCTAGCACAGATACGCAGTATTTT
CASNGGGSSTDTQYF
>NA|NA|TRBV6-1|TRBJ2-3
TGTGCCAGCAGCCTACTAGGGTTTGGCGGGAGCACAGATACGCAGTATTTT
CASSLLGFGGSTDTQYF